This TCR beta chain was recorded in a study of cytomegalovirus exposure and HLA in healthy donors (dated by TCRdb to 2016 to 2017). About the full investigation: In an earlier analysis of 587 of the donors, 276 Gb of sequence data and 95 million to 130 million unique TCR beta sequences from 150 million to 200 million T cells were reported. An early release that covered about 600 HLA-typed donors contained around 300 gigabases of sequencing data and tens of millions of unique TCR sequences. Of the roughly 390 genotyped donors, 81% were placed in the genetic ancestry cluster associated with self-reported Caucasian donors. The study aimed to test whether signatures of past pathogen exposure could be identified by cataloging public T cell receptors. The T cell repertoires of 666 subjects were profiled by immunosequencing and related to cytomegalovirus serostatus. Along with the approximately 650-subject first cohort, a separate validation cohort of over a hundred different subjects was used. To predict cytomegalovirus infection status, the study combined high-throughput TCR immunosequencing, statistical association of individual TCRs with disease status, and machine learning. To study patterns of TCR occurrence, a later analysis re-analyzed previously published TCR beta repertoires from 666 donors and added high-resolution HLA genotyping. Rather than using new phenotypic data, the later analysis identified candidate immune exposures from TCR beta sequences and from how often those sequences occurred across donors. An earlier analysis of roughly 580 of the donors used high-throughput TCR beta sequencing to judge whether each TCR beta V gene segment behaved as functional or pseudogenic. Donor age, sex, ethnicity and CMV serostatus were compiled alongside the repertoire data. In a later genetic analysis, genome-wide SNP genotypes for about 60% of the 666 donors were used, and that subset was treated as a discovery cohort. Every discovery cohort repertoire had been produced on one sequencing platform. Both class I and class II loci were covered by HLA typing, at four-digit resolution. The number of typed donors differed by locus: about 620-630 for A, B, C, DRB1 and DQB1; approximately 540 for DQA1; 606 for DPA1; and some 430 for DPB1. Four or five DR-DQ haplotypes were handled as single units for association and clustering because linkage in the cohort was strong. Among roughly 400 genotyped donors of the cohort, an average of approximately 200,000 unique TCR beta nucleotide sequences was sequenced per donor, of which about 19% were non-productive. General findings and caveats noted by the study authors: Because some donors lacked HLA typing at each locus, the association tests relied only on the typed subset. The classifier was reported to diagnose cytomegalovirus status with high specificity and sensitivity in both the original cohort and the validation cohort. V-gene and J-gene trimming of TCR beta chains was associated with a missense DCLRE1C variant in a later genetic analysis, and the association was replicated in an independent cohort. Compared with the approximately 700-donor mean, donors in an Asian-associated ancestry cluster had fewer N-insertions in productive TCRs, according to a later genetic analysis. A further reported finding was that TCR beta sequences accurately predicted the HLA-A and HLA-B alleles for most subjects in the first cohort. According to a later analysis, most CMV-associated TCR beta chains appeared to be HLA-restricted, and the HLA associations seemed to be driven largely by CMV exposure. Because counts were too low, seventeen rarely observed V segments, including chromosome 9 orphons, were excluded from the earlier analysis of a few hundred of the donors. The cohort was sequenced for TCR beta chains only, and without alpha or paired-chain data the features that could be detected were limited. In the study, about 150 TCR beta chains were listed as associated with cytomegalovirus. In a later analysis, HLA-associated TCR beta chains were found to be more clonally expanded and to have lower generation probabilities than equally common non-associated chains. In vitro tests confirmed that a few of the cytomegalovirus-associated TCR beta chains recognize cytomegalovirus antigens. Specific HLA alleles were associated with around 18,000 TCR beta sequences at a false discovery rate of 0.05 in a later analysis. A cluster of highly shared sequence variants was judged likely to be a technical artifact of the sequencing pipeline. Correlated functional status among segregating V segments might be attributable to linkage disequilibrium, but an unknown experimental factor could not be ruled out. It was suggested by the authors that the approach could potentially be generalized to other disease states and immunological phenotypes. For the cohort, immune exposure information was limited to CMV serostatus. In a later analysis, TCR association rates were found to vary across HLA loci, with the most associated TCRs seen for DRB1 alleles and the fewest for HLA-C alleles. Roughly uniform sequencing depth across donors was assumed in presence/absence analyses, although this assumption may not hold. When HLA alleles, especially DR and DQ, strongly co-occurred, TCR associations were difficult to assign to individual alleles. Some IMGT-functional V segments, including TRBV6-2 and TRBV6-3, could not be told apart with the 87-base-pair reads, so those segments were excluded. Across donors, most TCR sequences were observed very rarely, whereas some public TCRs were present in many individuals. An earlier analysis of 587 of the donors showed that most TCR beta V segments appeared in productive rearrangements either about 87% or about 30% of the time, which broadly matched IMGT annotations. A later analysis reported that several top co-occurrence clusters appeared linked to parvovirus B19, influenza, CMV and Epstein-Barr virus.

With regard to this clone: This receptor's antigen is unknown. No base quality values were provided; no much bigger clone lies one nucleotide off.

The cohort consisted of approximately 690 healthy bone marrow donors. At the time of sampling, every cohort member was nominally healthy, though immune exposures that went unrecorded were likely present. The donor tested CMV seronegative, placing the donor among the 350 to 400 seronegative members of the cohort. A peripheral blood sample was collected from each donor, and TCR beta sequencing was performed on peripheral blood mononuclear cells. The Qiagen DNeasy Blood Extraction Kit was used to extract genomic DNA from the blood cell samples. After removal of 4 bases from V and 8 bases from J, the junction retains 8 bases not matched to a gene. As encoded in the germline V gene, CDR1 is SQVTM while CDR2 is ANQGSEA. Taken from cysteine to phenylalanine, the CDR3 has 13 residues. Only CDR3 DNA is held: 39 bases, read in frame from base 1. The library was produced with the immunoSEQ multiplex PCR assay. For the multiplex PCR, a mixture combining 60 forward primers for TCR Vbeta segments and 13 reverse primers for TCR Jbeta segments was used. Amplification of the CDR3 region of rearranged TCR beta genes was performed with a multiplex PCR assay on genomic DNA. On the Illumina HiSeq System, the amplified TCR beta libraries were sequenced as 87-base-pair reads. On the study's bioinformatics: In a later analysis, tens of millions of unique TCR beta chains were counted across the approximately 670 repertoires, and roughly 11 million of these chains were shared by at least two donors. A nearest-neighbor algorithm error-corrected the raw reads and collapsed the reads into unique sequences, merging closely related sequences to remove PCR and sequencing errors. CDR3 sequences were aligned to IMGT reference sequences to assign V, D and J gene segments. For a sequence to be retained, a match of at least six nucleotides to both a V gene segment and a J gene segment was required. Rearrangements were classified as productive when the CDR3 lacked stop codons and remained in frame with V and J, and all other rearrangements were classified as non-productive. CDR3 was defined according to IMGT convention as the region running from the second conserved V-encoded cysteine to the conserved J-encoded phenylalanine. In an earlier analysis of around 640 of the donors, sequences lacking an unambiguous match to a single V gene segment were excluded. In an earlier analysis of approximately 560 of the donors, a V segment was called functional when productive rearrangements were above 56.7%, and segregating when the standard deviation between donors exceeded 5%. To diagnose cytomegalovirus status from the catalog of TCR beta chain sequences, a statistical classification framework was built. A later analysis assigned V and J genes by comparing TCR nucleotide sequences with IMGT/GENE-DB human TR gene sequences. Using the TCRdist pipeline, a later analysis assigned CDR3 sequences along with most-parsimonious VDJ recombination scenarios. In a later analysis, each TCR beta chain was defined by its CDR3 amino acid sequence together with its V-gene family, and reads lacking a unique V-gene family were excluded. As a way to deal with suspected cross-contamination and a sequencing artifact, a later analysis dropped 500 to 700 nucleotide sequences that were highly shared and had low generation probability. For each public chain, a later analysis derived a clonal expansion index from normalized ranks of inferred template counts within each repertoire. A later analysis computed generation probabilities with a VDJ recombination model fitted to out-of-frame rearrangements, and checked the results against IGoR. In a later analysis, TCR-TCR, TCR-HLA and TCR-CMV co-occurrence was scored with hypergeometric tests, and a repertoire-size bias correction was applied to TCR pairs. To estimate false discovery rates, a later analysis permuted the HLA or CMV assignments 20 times. A later analysis grouped co-occurring TCRs with DBSCAN, adding TCRdist sequence similarity when clustering within HLA-allele-positive subsets. Repertoires with fewer than 30,000 or more than 120,000 public chains, plus five repertoires with anomalous nucleotide sharing, were excluded from co-occurrence clustering. In TCRdb, the immuneACCESS table is reduced to in-frame sequences with V and J assigned. These tables do not hold every clone; where another copy was compared, an unresolved V gene accounts for under half, and the others remain unexplained. D and trimming were read from the DNA, whereas the V and J calls and clone size are those reported in that table. The sample includes 30,000 to 35,000 clones, with roughly 88% observed a single time. Clones ranked in the top ten supply 3.5% to 4% of the sample.

The clonotype comes from a woman aged 18-35 years in good health and CMV-seronegative. In this chain, TRBV29-1 is recombined with TRBJ1-1, and 9 junction bases match TRBD1. Sequenced sample: PBMCs. The CDR3 reads CSVVTGGGREAFF. The nucleotide sequence is given as TGCAGCGTTGTAACAGGGGGCGGCCGGGAAGCTTTCTTT.